This record concerns one T cell receptor (beta chain) sequence. This sample was taken from a study of T cell changes during pregnancy in multiple sclerosis. Sequencing used immunoSEQ multiplex PCR; TCRdb keeps in-frame clones, though not all of them. The sample has about 97,000 clones, approximately 90% seen once; the top ten hold about 0.75%. CDR1 is SGHVS, CDR2 FNYEAQ, per germline. The CDR3 sequence is 13 residues long. V shed 1 base and J shed 2 bases, with 5 bases lying between them. The sequences come from peripheral blood, collected in the second trimester of pregnancy. The source of this sequence is a female donor in good health, enrolled as a control in a pregnancy study. The V call is TRBV7-6, the J call TRBJ1-1; unclear D gene. The CDR3 nucleotides are TGTGCCAGCAGCTTAGACTTAAACACTGAAGCTTTCTTT. Its translation: CASSLDLNTEAFF.